The rows below give T cell receptor beta chains drawn from one sample of a study of PD-L1 blockade in urothelial cancer. Libraries were prepared by immunoSEQ multiplex PCR; TCRdb keeps only in-frame clonotypes and omits some of them. The repertoire holds fewer than 45,000 clones, with roughly four fifths as singletons. The sequencing used PBMCs, collected around atezolizumab (anti-PD-L1) treatment. Receptors originate from a man aged 60 to 69 with urothelial cancer. Each CDR3 is given without its conserved first and last residue.

v_call	cdr3_length	j_call	cdr3_aa
TRBV25-1	13	TRBJ1-2	ASSDRDRGKGGYT
TRBV7-9	14	TRBJ1-3	ASSLAEAVPGNTIY
TRBV7-2	11	TRBJ1-5	ASSPTRDQPQH
TRBV5-1	12	TRBJ2-3	ASRRQGATDTQY
TRBV5-1	13	TRBJ2-7	ASSLRLGASYEQY
TRBV5-6	11	TRBJ2-1	ASSPDRYNEQF
TRBV19	13	TRBJ2-3	ASSKVGTSTDTQY
TRBV6-6	13	TRBJ2-1	ASIFGGAPIDEQF
TRBV7-2	12	TRBJ2-7	ASSLMTDSYEQY
TRBV2	12	TRBJ2-1	ASSDRVRYNEQF
TRBV18	14	TRBJ1-5	ASSLDRGGSNQPQH
TRBV30	10	TRBJ2-3	AWSQSKDTQY
TRBV6-5	11	TRBJ1-5	ASSPRVNQPQH
TRBV5-1	13	TRBJ2-3	ASSLAWGGTDTQY
TRBV6-5	11	TRBJ1-2	ASSDAGDYGYT
TRBV7-9	14	TRBJ2-7	ASSHPPRGDSYEQY
TRBV6-5	13	TRBJ1-2	ASSRPRGRNYGYT
TRBV5-4	10	TRBJ2-3	ASSPDRGEQY
TRBV4-1	11	TRBJ1-2	ASSQDRNYGYT
TRBV5-1	14	TRBJ2-2	ASSFGGSVNTGELF
TRBV5-8	16	TRBJ1-5	ASSKNLSADYSNQPQH
TRBV6-6	13	TRBJ2-7	ASSYSQGGSGEQY
TRBV27	15	TRBJ2-4	ASSLASYRDAKNIQY
TRBV28	13	TRBJ1-2	ASRLPSQGVYGYT
TRBV7-9	13	TRBJ2-5	ASSFSGDRQETQY
TRBV2	13	TRBJ1-3	ASSMRAVSGNTIY
TRBV7-9	13	TRBJ1-6	ASSPRGDRDSPLH
TRBV6-5	13	TRBJ1-1	ASRKIRDLNTEAF
TRBV25-1	13	TRBJ1-4	ASSDLRTVNEKLF
TRBV6-5	13	TRBJ2-2	ASSYLDRSTGELF
TRBV18	13	TRBJ2-3	ASSPGILSTDTQY
TRBV30	9	TRBJ2-5	AWRGQETQY
TRBV7-6	13	TRBJ2-7	ASSQGGTGYYEQY
TRBV18	12	TRBJ2-2	ASSSGQNTGELF